This T cell receptor beta chain was observed in a study of T-cell reconstitution after alpha-beta-depleted transplantation in children. CDR3 length: 19 residues. V was clipped by 3 bases and J by 1 base; unmatched bases: 11. The germline V gene has CDR1 MDHEN and CDR2 SYDVKM. Broader study findings: The origin of high day-60 TCRbeta diversity in some patients lay in surviving recipient T cells and thymic progenitors. A year post-transplant, T-cell counts and diversity derived mostly from newly produced T cells. The study reportedly traced alpha-beta T cells about two months after transplant to several hundred expanded graft clones.

This clonotype occurred many times. Its cognate antigen is unknown. This sample's TCRbeta library carried unique molecular identifier barcodes. TCRdb reprocessed the PCR reads via MiXCR and lists one record per CDR3 protein. The sample records 250,000 to 300,000 distinct CDR3 sequences, 6% to 10% being singletons. The sample consisted of peripheral blood, taken 360 days after TCRalphabeta/CD19-depleted stem cell transplant. V gene TRBV28 combines with J gene TRBJ2-3; 12 bases agree with TRBD2. The sequence derives from a female patient between 2 and 15 years old who had a stem cell transplant for Fanconi anemia, so the T cells may come from the graft donor. The CDR3 loop reads CASSFRLAGVGRRTDTQYF. The CDR3 DNA reads TGTGCCAGCAGTTTCCGACTAGCGGGGGTAGGGAGGCGCACAGATACGCAGTATTTT.